Following are 18 T cell receptor beta chains from one sample sequenced in a study of blood T cell repertoires in COVID-19. The data were produced by immunoSEQ multiplex PCR, yet TCRdb's version contains in-frame clones alone and is incomplete. The sample gives 140,000 to 150,000 clones, about four fifths of which show up once; 12% to 15% is in the top ten. Source material: peripheral blood. These receptors were obtained from a human donor with acute or convalescent COVID-19. The donor label of this sample is uncertain.

This clone was detected only a few times. The chain combines TRBV5-6 with TRBJ2-1, with unresolved D. V lost 0 bases, J lost 7 bases, and 17 bases lay in between. Germline CDR1 reads SGHDT; CDR2 reads YYEEEE. This CDR3 has 16 amino acids. The CDR3, as DNA: TGTGCCAGCAGCTTGGACGGGTTTCGGCCTTCGAATGAGCAGTTCTTC. Residues: CASSLDGFRPSNEQFF.

The rearrangement joins TRBV6-5 to TRBJ1-1, with a tentative D call TRBD1 (5 bases). The V end was cut by 7 bases, the J end by 3 bases, with 15 bases between. The CDR3 totals 14 residues. Germline values: CDR1 MNHEY, CDR2 SVGAGI. CDR3 loop: CASTSIRGYTEAFF. The CDR3 nucleotides read TGTGCCAGCACCTCAATAAGGGGCTACACTGAAGCTTTCTTT.

As DNA, the CDR3 is TGTGCCAGTAGTATGGGGGGGGTCGGCACAGATACGCAGTATTTT. Its translation is CASSMGGVGTDTQYF. The chain couples TRBV19 to TRBJ2-3; 7 positions agree with TRBD2. The CDR3 has 15 amino acids. V was pared by 3 bases and J by 1 base, with 4 bases of the junction left unmatched. Germline CDR1 LNHDA, CDR2 SQIVND (reference sequence).

The chain recombines TRBV5-1 with TRBJ1-6, with a possible D match to TRBD1 (5 bases). V dropped 3 bases and J dropped 0 bases, with 10 bases sitting between them. Germline V gene data show CDR1 as SGHRS and CDR2 as YFSETQ. The CDR3 runs to 16 residues. The CDR3 DNA reads TGCGCCAGCAGCTCGGGGGATGCCTCCTATAATTCACCCCTCCACTTT. Its translation: CASSSGDASYNSPLHF. Using reference TRBV5-1 and TRBJ1-6 for the parts outside the CDR3, the full variable domain is KAGVTQTPRYLIKTRGQQVTLSCSPISGHRSVSWYQQTPGQGLQFLFEYFSETQRNKGNFPGRFSGRQFSNSRSEMNVSTLELGDSALYLCASSSGDASYNSPLHFGNGTRLTVT.

The rearrangement joins TRBV6-5 to TRBJ1-5; 10 bases align to TRBD1. Losses at the gene ends were 7 bases for V and 4 bases for J; bases not matched to a gene: 7. CDR1 and CDR2 (germline): MNHEY, SVGAGI. This CDR3 is built from 15 residues. The CDR3 DNA follows: TGTGCCAGCATTCGGGACAGGGGTGGTAATCAGCCCCAGCATTTT. It specifies CASIRDRGGNQPQHF.

The CDR3: CASSLQGLGGNTIYF. The CDR3 DNA reads TGTGCCAGCAGTTTACAGGGGCTTGGTGGAAACACCATATATTTT. The chain employs TRBV28 and TRBJ1-3; D perhaps matches TRBD1 (6 bases). This CDR3 is built from 15 residues. V lost 2 bases and J lost 3, with 11 bases in between. Germline V gene data show CDR1 as MDHEN and CDR2 as SYDVKM.

The rearrangement uses TRBV5-1 and TRBJ2-3, with TRBD2 matching 15 bases. Per the germline V gene, CDR1 is SGHRS and CDR2 is YFSETQ. Trimming took 0 bases from V and 6 from J; bases not matched to a gene: 8. The CDR3 sequence is 18 residues long. This CDR3 is CASSLGPGLAGGPDTQYF. In nucleotides, the CDR3 is TGCGCCAGCAGCTTGGGTCCGGGACTAGCGGGGGGCCCGGATACGCAGTATTTT.

This chain links TRBV2 with TRBJ2-2; 9 bases are a match to TRBD1. This CDR3 is 17 amino acids long. The V segment lost 7 bases and the J segment 7 bases; nucleotides outside the gene matches: 16. CDR1 and CDR2 (germline): SNHLY, FYNNEI. In DNA, the CDR3 is TGTGCCAGCACGCGACATACCTCGACAGGGGGAGGCGGGGAGCTGTTTTTT. Its translation is CASTRHTSTGGGGELFF.

The V call is TRBV30, the J call TRBJ2-5, with 12 bases aligning to TRBD2. Germline trimming cut 8 bases from V and 5 bases from J; bases unmatched to any gene: 24. CDR3 length: 19 residues. Germline CDR1 and CDR2: GTSNPN and SVGIG (reference sequence). The CDR3 loop is CAAGRVGRLAGGLEETQYF. Written as DNA, the CDR3 is TGTGCCGCTGGACGGGTGGGACGGCTAGCGGGGGGGTTGGAGGAGACCCAGTACTTC.

This clone was detected only a few times. The gene calls are TRBV10-3 and TRBJ2-3; 7 bases are a match to TRBD2. J was trimmed by 2 bases and V by 4 bases; bases with no gene match: 6. Germline values: CDR1 ENHRY, CDR2 SYGVKD. The CDR3 runs 15 residues. The CDR3 DNA reads as TGTGCCATCAGTGCATCTAGCGGCCCCACAGATACGCAGTATTTT. This sequence encodes CAISASSGPTDTQYF.

The gene calls are TRBV6-6 and TRBJ1-2; TRBD1 agrees at 7 bases. With V trimmed by 2 bases and J by 6 bases, 3 bases remained unmatched. This CDR3 is 13 amino acids long. CDR1 and CDR2 (germline): MNHNY, SVGAGI (reference sequence). Here the CDR3 DNA reads TGTGCCAGCAGTTACGGGCAGGGGGATGGCTACACCTTC. It yields the protein CASSYGQGDGYTF.

The V and J genes are TRBV21-1 and TRBJ1-1. TRBV21-1 is a known pseudogene. The CDR3 has 13 amino acids. The DNA for the CDR3 is TGTGCCAGCAGGCGGGGGCCGAACACTGAAGCTTTCTTT. Its translation: CASRRGPNTEAFF.

This clone was counted only a few times. The chain uses TRBV7-9 and TRBJ2-5; D possibly corresponds to TRBD1 (5 bases). The CDR3 covers 13 residues. The V end lost 5 bases, the J end lost 6 bases, and 13 bases lay between the germline ends. CDR1 SEHNR and CDR2 FQNEAQ come from the germline V gene (reference sequence). The CDR3: CASSIDSQQTQYF. The DNA of the CDR3 is TGTGCCAGCAGCATCGACAGTCAGCAGACCCAGTACTTC.

The V call is TRBV5-1, the J call TRBJ1-1; D is unclear. This CDR3 spans 15 amino acids. V was clipped by 2 bases and J by 1 base, with 12 bases between them. Germline V lookup: CDR1 SGHRS, CDR2 YFSETQ. CDR3 nucleotide sequence: TGCGCCAGCAGCTTTGCCCAGGTTGAGAACACTGAAGCTTTCTTT. Protein sequence: CASSFAQVENTEAFF.

The chain employs TRBV3-1 (or the pseudogene TRBV3-2) and TRBJ1-4; TRBD1 agrees at 12 bases. The CDR3 runs 13 residues. V was clipped by 10 bases and J by 7 bases; unmatched bases: 4. Germline loops: CDR1 LGHDT, CDR2 YNNKEL (reference sequence). The CDR3, as DNA: TGTGCCACACTGGGACAGGGGGCTGAAAAACTGTTTTTT. Translated: CATLGQGAEKLFF.

V usage is TRBV19 and J usage is TRBJ1-5; 7 nucleotides agree with TRBD1. This CDR3 comprises 16 residues. The germline V gene encodes CDR1 LNHDA and CDR2 SQIVND (reference sequence). J gave up 2 bases and V 6 bases, and 10 bases lay outside the gene matches. This CDR3 is CASRPGTEYGNQPQHF. The CDR3 coding sequence is TGTGCCAGTAGGCCCGGGACAGAATACGGCAATCAGCCCCAGCATTTT.

The CDR3 loop reads CASSQLVGTEAFF. CDR3 nucleotide sequence: TGTGCCAGCAGTCAACTAGTCGGGACAGAAGCTTTCTTT. The chain couples TRBV12-3 or TRBV12-4 to TRBJ1-1; perhaps TRBD1 as D (6 bases). The ends were cut back, 5 bases at V and 8 bases at J, with 15 bases in the middle. The CDR3 loop spans 13 amino acids.

The gene calls are TRBV7-2 and TRBJ1-5; no clear D. Germline V CDR1 and CDR2: SGHTA, FQGNSA. The CDR3 spans 15 residues. V was clipped by 1 base and J by 4 bases, with 11 bases between them. CDR3 sequence reads: CASSLGAVVNQPQHF. The CDR3 bases are TGTGCCAGCAGCTTAGGGGCCGTGGTAAATCAGCCCCAGCATTTT.